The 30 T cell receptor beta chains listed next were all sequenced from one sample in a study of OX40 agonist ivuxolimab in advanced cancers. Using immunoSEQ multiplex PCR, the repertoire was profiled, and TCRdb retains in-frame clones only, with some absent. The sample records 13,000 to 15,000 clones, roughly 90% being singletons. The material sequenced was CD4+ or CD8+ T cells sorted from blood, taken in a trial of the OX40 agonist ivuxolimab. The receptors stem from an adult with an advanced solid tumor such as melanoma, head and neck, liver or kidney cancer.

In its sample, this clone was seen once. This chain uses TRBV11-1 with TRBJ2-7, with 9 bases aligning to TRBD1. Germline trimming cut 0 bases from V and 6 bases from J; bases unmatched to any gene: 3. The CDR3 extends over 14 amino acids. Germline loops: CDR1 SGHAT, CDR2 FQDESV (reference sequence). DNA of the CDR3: TGTGCCAGCAGCTTAGCACAGGGGGCATCCGAGCAGTACTTC. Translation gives CASSLAQGASEQYF. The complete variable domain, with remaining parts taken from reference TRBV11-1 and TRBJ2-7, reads EAEVAQSPRYKITEKSQAVAFWCDPISGHATLYWYRQILGQGPELLVQFQDESVVDDSQLPKDRFSAERLKGVDSTLKIQPAELGDSAMYLCASSLAQGASEQYFGPGTRLTVT.

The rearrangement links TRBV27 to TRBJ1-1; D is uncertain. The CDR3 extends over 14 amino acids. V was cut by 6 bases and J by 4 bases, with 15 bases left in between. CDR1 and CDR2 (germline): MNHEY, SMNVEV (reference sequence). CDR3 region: CASSPNGPSTEAFF. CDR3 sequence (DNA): TGTGCCAGCAGCCCTAACGGACCTAGCACTGAAGCTTTCTTT.

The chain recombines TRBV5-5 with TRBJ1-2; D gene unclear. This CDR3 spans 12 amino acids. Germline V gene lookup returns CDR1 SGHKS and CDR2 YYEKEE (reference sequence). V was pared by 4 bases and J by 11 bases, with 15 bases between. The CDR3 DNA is TGTGCCAGCAGCCAAGGACGGACCATTTACACCTTC. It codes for CASSQGRTIYTF.

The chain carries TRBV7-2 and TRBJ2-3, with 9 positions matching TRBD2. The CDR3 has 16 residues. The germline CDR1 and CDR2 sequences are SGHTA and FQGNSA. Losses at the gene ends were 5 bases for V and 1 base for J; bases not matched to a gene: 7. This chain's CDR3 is CASSDTLAGGTDTQYF. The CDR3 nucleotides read TGTGCCAGCAGCGATACCTTAGCGGGGGGCACAGATACGCAGTATTTT.

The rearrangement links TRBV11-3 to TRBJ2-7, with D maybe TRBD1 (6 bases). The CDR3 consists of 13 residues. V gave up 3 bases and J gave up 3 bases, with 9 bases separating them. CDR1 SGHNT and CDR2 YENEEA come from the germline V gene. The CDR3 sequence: CASSFRGFYEQYF. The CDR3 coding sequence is TGTGCCAGCAGCTTCAGGGGTTTCTACGAGCAGTACTTC.

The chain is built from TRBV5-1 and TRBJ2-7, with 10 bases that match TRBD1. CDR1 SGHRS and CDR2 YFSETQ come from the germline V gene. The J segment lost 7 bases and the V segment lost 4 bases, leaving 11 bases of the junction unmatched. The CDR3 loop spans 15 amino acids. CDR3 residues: CASSTRQGAFGEQYF. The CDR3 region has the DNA TGCGCCAGCAGCACCCGACAGGGGGCATTCGGAGAGCAGTACTTC.

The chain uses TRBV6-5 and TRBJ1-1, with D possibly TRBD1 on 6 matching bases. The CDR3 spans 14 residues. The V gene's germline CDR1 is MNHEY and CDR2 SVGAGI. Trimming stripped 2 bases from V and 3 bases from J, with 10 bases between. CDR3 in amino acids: CASSYLEGDTEAFF. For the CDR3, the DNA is TGTGCCAGCAGTTACCTAGAGGGGGACACTGAAGCTTTCTTT.

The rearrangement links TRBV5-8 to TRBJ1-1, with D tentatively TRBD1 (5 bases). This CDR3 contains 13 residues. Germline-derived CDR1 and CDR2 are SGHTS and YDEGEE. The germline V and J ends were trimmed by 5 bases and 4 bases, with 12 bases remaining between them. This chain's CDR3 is CASRGPGGTEAFF. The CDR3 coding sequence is TGTGCCAGCAGGGGACCGGGCGGCACTGAAGCTTTCTTT.

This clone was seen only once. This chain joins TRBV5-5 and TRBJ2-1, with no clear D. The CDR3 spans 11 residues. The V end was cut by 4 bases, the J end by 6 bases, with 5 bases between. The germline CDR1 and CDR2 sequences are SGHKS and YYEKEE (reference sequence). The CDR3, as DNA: TGTGCCAGCAGCACAACCAATGAGCAGTTCTTC. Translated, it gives CASSTTNEQFF.

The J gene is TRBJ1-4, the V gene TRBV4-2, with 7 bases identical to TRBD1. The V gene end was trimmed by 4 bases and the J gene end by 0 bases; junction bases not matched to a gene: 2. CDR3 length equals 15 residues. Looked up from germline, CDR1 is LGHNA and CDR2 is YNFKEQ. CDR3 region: CASSRDRATNEKLFF. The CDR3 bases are TGTGCCAGCAGCCGAGACAGGGCAACTAATGAAAAACTGTTTTTT.

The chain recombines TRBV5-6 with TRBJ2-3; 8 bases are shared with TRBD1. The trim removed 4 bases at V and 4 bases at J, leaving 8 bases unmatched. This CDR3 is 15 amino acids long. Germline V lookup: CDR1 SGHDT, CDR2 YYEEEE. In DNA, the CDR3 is TGTGCCAGCAGCCCTTTCGGACAGGGCCCAGATACGCAGTATTTT. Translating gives CASSPFGQGPDTQYF.

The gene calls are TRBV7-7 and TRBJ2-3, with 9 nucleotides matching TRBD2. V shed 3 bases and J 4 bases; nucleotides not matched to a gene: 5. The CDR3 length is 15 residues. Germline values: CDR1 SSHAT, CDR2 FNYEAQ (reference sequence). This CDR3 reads CASSFGSGSADTQYF. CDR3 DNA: TGTGCCAGCAGCTTCGGTAGCGGGAGTGCAGATACGCAGTATTTT.

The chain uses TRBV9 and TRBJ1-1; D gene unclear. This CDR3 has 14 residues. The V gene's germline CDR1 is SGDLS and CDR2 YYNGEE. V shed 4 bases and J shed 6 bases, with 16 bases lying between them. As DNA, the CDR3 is TGTGCCAGCAGCCTTCCCGGGAAGAGGGCTGAAGCTTTCTTT. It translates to CASSLPGKRAEAFF.

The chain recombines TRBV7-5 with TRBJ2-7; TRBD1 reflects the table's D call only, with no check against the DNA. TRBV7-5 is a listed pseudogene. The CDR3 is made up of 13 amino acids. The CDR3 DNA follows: TGTGTCATCCCTTGGGGCCAGACGTACGAGCAGTACTTC. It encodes CVIPWGQTYEQYF.

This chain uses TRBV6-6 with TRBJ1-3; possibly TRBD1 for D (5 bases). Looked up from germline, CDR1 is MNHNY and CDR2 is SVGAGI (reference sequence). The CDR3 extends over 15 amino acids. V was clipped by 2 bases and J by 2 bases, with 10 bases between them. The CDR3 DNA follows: TGTGCCAGCAGTTACAGGCCGGGGCCTGGAAACACCATATATTTT. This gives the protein CASSYRPGPGNTIYF.

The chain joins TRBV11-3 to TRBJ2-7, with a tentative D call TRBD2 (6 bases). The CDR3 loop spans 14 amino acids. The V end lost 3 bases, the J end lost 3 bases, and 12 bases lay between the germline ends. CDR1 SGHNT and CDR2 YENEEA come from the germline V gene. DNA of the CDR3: TGTGCCAGCAGCTTGGGGGGAGTTTTCTACGAGCAGTACTTC. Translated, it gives CASSLGGVFYEQYF.

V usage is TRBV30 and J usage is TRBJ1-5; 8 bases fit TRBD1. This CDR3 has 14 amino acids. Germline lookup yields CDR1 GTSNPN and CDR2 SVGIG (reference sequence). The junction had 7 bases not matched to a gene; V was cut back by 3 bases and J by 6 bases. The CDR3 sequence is CAWRGQGEVQPQHF. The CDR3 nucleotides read TGTGCCTGGAGAGGACAGGGCGAGGTTCAGCCCCAGCATTTT. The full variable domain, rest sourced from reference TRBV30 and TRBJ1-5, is SQTIHQWPATLVQPVGSPLSLECTVEGTSNPNLYWYRQAAGRGLQLLFYSVGIGQISSEVPQNLSASRPQDRQFILSSKKLLLSDSGFYLCAWRGQGEVQPQHFGDGTRLSIL.

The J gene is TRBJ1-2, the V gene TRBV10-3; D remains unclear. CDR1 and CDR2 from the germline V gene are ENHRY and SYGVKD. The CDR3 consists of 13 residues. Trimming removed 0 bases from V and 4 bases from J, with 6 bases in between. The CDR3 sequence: CAISESWGYGYTF. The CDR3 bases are TGTGCCATCAGTGAGTCCTGGGGCTATGGCTACACCTTC.

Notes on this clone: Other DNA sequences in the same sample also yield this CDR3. The CDR3 loop is CASSTRTSGKPYSVDTQYF. The CDR3 region has the DNA TGTGCCAGCAGCACACGGACCAGCGGGAAGCCATACTCCGTAGATACGCAGTATTTT. V and J are TRBV7-3 and TRBJ2-3; 7 bases are a match to TRBD2. From germline, CDR1 is SGHTA and CDR2 FQGTGA. The length of the CDR3 is 19 residues. The V and J ends lost 5 bases and 5 bases, in that order; junction bases with no gene match: 22.

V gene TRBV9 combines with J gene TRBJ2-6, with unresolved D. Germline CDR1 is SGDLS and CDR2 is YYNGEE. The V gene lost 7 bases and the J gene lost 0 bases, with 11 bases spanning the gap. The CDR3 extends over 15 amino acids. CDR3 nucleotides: TGTGCCAGCCGCTCACTTAGCTCTGGGGCCAACGTCCTGACTTTC. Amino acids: CASRSLSSGANVLTF.

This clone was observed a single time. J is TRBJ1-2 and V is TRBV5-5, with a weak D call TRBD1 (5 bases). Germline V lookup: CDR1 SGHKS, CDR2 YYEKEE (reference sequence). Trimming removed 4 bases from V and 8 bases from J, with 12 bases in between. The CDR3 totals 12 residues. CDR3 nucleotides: TGTGCCAGCAGCACGCCCGGGACCGGCTACACCTTC. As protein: CASSTPGTGYTF.

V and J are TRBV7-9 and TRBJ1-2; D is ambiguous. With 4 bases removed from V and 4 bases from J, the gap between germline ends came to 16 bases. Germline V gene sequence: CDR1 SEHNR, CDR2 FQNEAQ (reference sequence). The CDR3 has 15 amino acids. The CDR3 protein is CASSSGGGPAYGYTF. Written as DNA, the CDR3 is TGTGCCAGCAGCTCGGGAGGAGGGCCTGCCTATGGCTACACCTTC.

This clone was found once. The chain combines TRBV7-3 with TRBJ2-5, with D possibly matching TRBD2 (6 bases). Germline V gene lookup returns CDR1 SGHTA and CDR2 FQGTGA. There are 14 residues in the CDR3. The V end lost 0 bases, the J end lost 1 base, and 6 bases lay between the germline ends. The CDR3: CASSLTGSQETQYF. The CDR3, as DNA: TGTGCCAGCAGCTTAACCGGGAGCCAAGAGACCCAGTACTTC.

The CDR3 region is CASSPGGGELFF. CDR3 DNA: TGTGCCAGCAGTCCAGGGGGCGGGGAGCTGTTTTTT. The chain joins TRBV27 to TRBJ2-2; 7 positions agree with TRBD1. CDR1 and CDR2 (germline): MNHEY, SMNVEV (reference sequence). This CDR3 is 12 amino acids long. The trim removed 5 bases at V and 7 bases at J, leaving 1 base unmatched.

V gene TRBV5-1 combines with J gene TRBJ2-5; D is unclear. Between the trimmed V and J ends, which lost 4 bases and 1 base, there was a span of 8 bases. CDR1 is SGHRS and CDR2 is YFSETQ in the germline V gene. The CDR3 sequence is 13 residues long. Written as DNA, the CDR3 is TGCGCCAGCAGCCAAGACGGCCAAGAGACCCAGTACTTC. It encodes CASSQDGQETQYF.

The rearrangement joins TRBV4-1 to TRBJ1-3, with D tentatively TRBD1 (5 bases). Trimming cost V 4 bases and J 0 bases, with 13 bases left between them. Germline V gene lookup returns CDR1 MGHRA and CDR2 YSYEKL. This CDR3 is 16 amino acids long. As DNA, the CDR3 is TGCGCCAGCAGCCGTCTCGAGGGGTACTCTGGAAACACCATATATTTT. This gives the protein CASSRLEGYSGNTIYF.

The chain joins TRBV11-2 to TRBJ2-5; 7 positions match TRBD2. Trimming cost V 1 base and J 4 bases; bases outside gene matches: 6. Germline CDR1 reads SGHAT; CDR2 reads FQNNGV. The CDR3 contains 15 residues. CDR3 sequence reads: CASSLGAGAGETQYF. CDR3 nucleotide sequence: TGTGCCAGCAGCTTAGGGGCGGGAGCTGGAGAGACCCAGTACTTC.

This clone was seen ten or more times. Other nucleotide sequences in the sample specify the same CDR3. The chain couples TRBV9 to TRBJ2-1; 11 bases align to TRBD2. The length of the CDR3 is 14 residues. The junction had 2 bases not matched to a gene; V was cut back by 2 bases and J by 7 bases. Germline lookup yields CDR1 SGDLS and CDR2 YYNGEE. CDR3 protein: CASSVSGGANEQFF. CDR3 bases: TGTGCCAGCAGCGTTAGCGGGGGGGCGAATGAGCAGTTCTTC.

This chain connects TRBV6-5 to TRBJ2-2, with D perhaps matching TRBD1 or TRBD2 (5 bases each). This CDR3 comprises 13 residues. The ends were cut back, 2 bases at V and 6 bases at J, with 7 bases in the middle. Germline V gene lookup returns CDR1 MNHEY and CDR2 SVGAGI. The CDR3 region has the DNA TGTGCCAGCAGTTACGGGACCGCCGGGGAGCTGTTTTTT. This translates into CASSYGTAGELFF.

CDR3 nucleotides: TGTGCCAGCAGTGAACGGGGGAGCCCCAACGAGCAGTACTTC. Translated, it gives CASSERGSPNEQYF. This chain connects TRBV2 to TRBJ2-7; D might be TRBD2 (6 bases). Between the trimmed V and J ends, which lost 2 bases and 5 bases, there was a span of 13 bases. Germline loops: CDR1 SNHLY, CDR2 FYNNEI. The CDR3 covers 14 residues.